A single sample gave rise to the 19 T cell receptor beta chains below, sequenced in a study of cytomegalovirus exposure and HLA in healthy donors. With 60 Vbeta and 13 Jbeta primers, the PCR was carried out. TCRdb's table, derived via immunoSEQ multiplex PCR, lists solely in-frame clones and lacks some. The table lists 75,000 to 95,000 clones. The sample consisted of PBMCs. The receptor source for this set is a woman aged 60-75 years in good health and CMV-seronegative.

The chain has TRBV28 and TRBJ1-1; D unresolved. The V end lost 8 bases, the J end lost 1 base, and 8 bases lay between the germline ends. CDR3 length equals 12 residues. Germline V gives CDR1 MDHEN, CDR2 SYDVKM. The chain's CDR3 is CASEEKNTEAFF. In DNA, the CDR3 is TGTGCCAGCGAAGAGAAGAACACTGAAGCTTTCTTT.

CDR3 sequence reads: CASSGWSGLNYGYTF. DNA for the CDR3: TGTGCCAGTAGTGGGTGGTCAGGGCTTAACTATGGCTACACCTTC. The chain links TRBV19 to TRBJ1-2; D may be TRBD1 (5 bases). V was pared by 5 bases and J by 1 base, with 14 bases between. The CDR3 totals 15 residues. Germline V lookup: CDR1 LNHDA, CDR2 SQIVND (reference sequence).

DNA for the CDR3: TGTGCCTGGAACCTCGGACTAGCGGGGTACGAGCAGTACTTC. Its translation is CAWNLGLAGYEQYF. The V call is TRBV30, the J call TRBJ2-7; 12 bases are shared with TRBD2. The CDR3 is 14 amino acids. Losses at the gene ends were 4 bases for V and 4 bases for J; bases not matched to a gene: 5. Germline V gives CDR1 GTSNPN, CDR2 SVGIG (reference sequence).

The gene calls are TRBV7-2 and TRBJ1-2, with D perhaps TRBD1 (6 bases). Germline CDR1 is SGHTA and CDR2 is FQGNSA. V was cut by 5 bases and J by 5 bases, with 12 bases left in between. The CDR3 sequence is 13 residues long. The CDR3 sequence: CASSIDRRYGYTF. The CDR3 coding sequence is TGTGCCAGCAGCATTGACAGGCGATATGGCTACACCTTC. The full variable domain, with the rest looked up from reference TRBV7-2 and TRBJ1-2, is GAGVSQSPSNKVTEKGKDVELRCDPISGHTALYWYRQSLGQGLEFLIYFQGNSAPDKSGLPSDRFSAERTGGSVSTLTIQRTQQEDSAVYLCASSIDRRYGYTFGSGTRLTVV.

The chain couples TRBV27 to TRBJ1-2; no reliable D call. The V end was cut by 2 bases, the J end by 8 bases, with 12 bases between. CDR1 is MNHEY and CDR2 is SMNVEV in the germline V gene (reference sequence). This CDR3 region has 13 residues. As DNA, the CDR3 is TGTGCCAGCAGTTTAGGTTCAGGAGGGGGCTACACCTTC. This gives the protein CASSLGSGGGYTF.

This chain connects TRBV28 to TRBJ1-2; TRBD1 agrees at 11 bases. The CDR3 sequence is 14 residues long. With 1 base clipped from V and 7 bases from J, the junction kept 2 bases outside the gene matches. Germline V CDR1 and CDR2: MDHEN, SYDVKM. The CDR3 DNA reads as TGTGCCAGCAGTTTATCGGACAGGGGGCCTGGCTACACCTTC. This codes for CASSLSDRGPGYTF.

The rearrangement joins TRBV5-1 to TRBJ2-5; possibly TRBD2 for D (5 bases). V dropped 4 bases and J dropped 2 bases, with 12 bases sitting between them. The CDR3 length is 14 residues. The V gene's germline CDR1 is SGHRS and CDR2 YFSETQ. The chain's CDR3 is CASSREVQQETQYF. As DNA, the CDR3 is TGCGCCAGCAGCCGGGAAGTTCAACAAGAGACCCAGTACTTC.

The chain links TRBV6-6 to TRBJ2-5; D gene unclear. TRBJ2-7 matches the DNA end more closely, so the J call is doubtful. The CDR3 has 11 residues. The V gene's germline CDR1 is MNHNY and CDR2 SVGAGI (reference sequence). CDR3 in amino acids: CASSPDYEQYF. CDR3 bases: TGTGCCAGCAGTCCCGACTACGAGCAGTACTTC.

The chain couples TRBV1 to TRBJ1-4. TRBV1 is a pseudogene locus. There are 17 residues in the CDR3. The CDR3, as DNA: TGCACCAGCAGCCACAGATTACCGCGGGCAACTAATGAAAAACTGTTTTTT. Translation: CTSSHRLPRATNEKLFF.

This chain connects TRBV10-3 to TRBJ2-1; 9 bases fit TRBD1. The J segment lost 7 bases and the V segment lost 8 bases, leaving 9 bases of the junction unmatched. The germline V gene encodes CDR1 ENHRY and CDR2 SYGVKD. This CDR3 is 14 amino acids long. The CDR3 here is CAIETGTGTNEQFF. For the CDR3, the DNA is TGTGCCATCGAGACCGGGACAGGGACAAATGAGCAGTTCTTC.

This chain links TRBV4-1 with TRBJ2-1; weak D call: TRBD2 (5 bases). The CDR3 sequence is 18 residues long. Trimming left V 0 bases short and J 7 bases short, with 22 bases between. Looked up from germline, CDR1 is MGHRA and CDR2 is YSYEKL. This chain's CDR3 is CASSQEDQGGIGGNEQFF. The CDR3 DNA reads TGCGCCAGCAGCCAAGAGGATCAAGGTGGGATTGGCGGGAATGAGCAGTTCTTC.

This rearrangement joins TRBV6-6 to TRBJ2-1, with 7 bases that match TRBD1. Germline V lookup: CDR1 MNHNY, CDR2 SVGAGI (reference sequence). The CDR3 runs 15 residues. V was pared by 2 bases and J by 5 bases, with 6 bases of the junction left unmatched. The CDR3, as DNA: TGTGCCAGCAGTTACGCCCGGGACAGTCACAATGAGCAGTTCTTC. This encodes CASSYARDSHNEQFF.

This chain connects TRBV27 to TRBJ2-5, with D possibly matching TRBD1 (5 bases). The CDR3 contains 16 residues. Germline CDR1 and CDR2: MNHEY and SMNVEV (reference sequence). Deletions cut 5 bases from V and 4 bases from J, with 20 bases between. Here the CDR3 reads CASSTPHVQGRETQYF. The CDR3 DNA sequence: TGTGCCAGCAGTACCCCACATGTGCAGGGAAGAGAGACCCAGTACTTC.

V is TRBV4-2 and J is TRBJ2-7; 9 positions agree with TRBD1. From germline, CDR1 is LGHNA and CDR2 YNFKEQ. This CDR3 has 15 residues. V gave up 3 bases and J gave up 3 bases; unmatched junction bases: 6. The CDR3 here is CASSQSDRGDYEQYF. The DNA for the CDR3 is TGTGCCAGCAGCCAGTCAGACAGGGGGGACTACGAGCAGTACTTC.

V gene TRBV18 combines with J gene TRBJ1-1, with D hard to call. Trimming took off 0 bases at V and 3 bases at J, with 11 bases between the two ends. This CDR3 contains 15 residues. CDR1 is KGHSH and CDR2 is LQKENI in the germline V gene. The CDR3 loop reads CASSPPSGPDTEAFF. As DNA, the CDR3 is TGTGCCAGCTCACCACCATCTGGGCCAGACACTGAAGCTTTCTTT.

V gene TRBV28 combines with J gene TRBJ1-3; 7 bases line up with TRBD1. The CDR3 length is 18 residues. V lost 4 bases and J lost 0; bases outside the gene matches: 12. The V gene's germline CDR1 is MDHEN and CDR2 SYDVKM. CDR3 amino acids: CASSSPGQPVVSGNTIYF. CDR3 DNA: TGTGCCAGCAGTTCCCCGGGACAGCCCGTAGTCTCTGGAAACACCATATATTTT. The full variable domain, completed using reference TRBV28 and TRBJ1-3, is DVKVTQSSRYLVKRTGEKVFLECVQDMDHENMFWYRQDPGLGLRLIYFSYDVKMKEKGDIPEGYSVSREKKERFSLILESASTNQTSMYLCASSSPGQPVVSGNTIYFGEGSWLTVV.

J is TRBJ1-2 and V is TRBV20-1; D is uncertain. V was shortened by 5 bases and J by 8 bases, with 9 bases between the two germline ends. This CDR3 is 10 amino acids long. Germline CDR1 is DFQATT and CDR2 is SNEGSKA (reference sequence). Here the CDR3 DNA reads TGCAGTGCTGTCCCTAGAGGCTACACCTTC. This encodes CSAVPRGYTF.

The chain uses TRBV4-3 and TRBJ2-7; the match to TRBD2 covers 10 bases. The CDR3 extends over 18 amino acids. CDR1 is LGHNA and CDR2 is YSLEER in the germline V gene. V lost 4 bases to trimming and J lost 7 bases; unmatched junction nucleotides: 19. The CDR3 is CASSLNPARSGRAEEQYF. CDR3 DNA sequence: TGCGCCAGCAGCCTAAACCCAGCCAGAAGCGGGAGGGCCGAAGAGCAGTACTTC.

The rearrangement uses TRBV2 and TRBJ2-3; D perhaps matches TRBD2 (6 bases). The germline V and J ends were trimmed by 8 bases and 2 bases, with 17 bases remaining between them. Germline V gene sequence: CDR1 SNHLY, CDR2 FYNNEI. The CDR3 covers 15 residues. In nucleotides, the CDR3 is TGTGCCAGCGGGACGCAGGGACTTCTCACAGATACGCAGTATTTT. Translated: CASGTQGLLTDTQYF.